The rows below give T cell receptor beta chains drawn from one sample of a study of OX40 agonist ivuxolimab in advanced cancers. The table came from immunoSEQ multiplex PCR; TCRdb's copy has only in-frame clones and leaves some out. The data show tens of thousands of clones, under 85% seen once. Sequences were derived from CD4+ or CD8+ T cells sorted from blood, sampled in a trial of the OX40 agonist ivuxolimab. The receptors stem from an adult with an advanced solid tumor such as melanoma, head and neck, liver or kidney cancer. The CDR3 runs from the conserved cysteine through the conserved F or W. D genes are given only for firm matches. Clone size is given for some rows only: seen once, a few or many times, or a class if the clone is expanded.

v_gene: TRBV7-2; j_gene: TRBJ2-2; d_gene: TRBD1; abundance: -; CDR3nt: TGTGCCAGCAGCGGCGGACAGGGAATTTCAAGGGTCACCGGGGAGCTGTTTTTT; CDR3aa: CASSGGQGISRVTGELFF
v_gene: TRBV25-1; j_gene: TRBJ2-2; d_gene: -; abundance: once; CDR3nt: TGTGCCAGCAGTGCAGGGGAGAGGCGGGAGCTGTTTTTT; CDR3aa: CASSAGERRELFF
v_gene: TRBV28; j_gene: TRBJ2-7; d_gene: -; abundance: -; CDR3nt: TGTGCCAGCAGTTTACAGGGGCGCGTTAAGTACGAGCAGTACTTC; CDR3aa: CASSLQGRVKYEQYF
v_gene: TRBV4-2; j_gene: TRBJ2-1; d_gene: TRBD2; abundance: once; CDR3nt: TGTGCCAGCAGCCTTAGGACTAGCGGCGACAATGAGCAGTTCTTC; CDR3aa: CASSLRTSGDNEQFF
v_gene: TRBV19; j_gene: TRBJ1-6; d_gene: -; abundance: -; CDR3nt: TGTGCCAGTAGTAAATCGACAGAAAATTCACCCCTCCACTTT; CDR3aa: CASSKSTENSPLHF
v_gene: TRBV7-6; j_gene: TRBJ2-2; d_gene: -; abundance: -; CDR3nt: TGTGCCAGCAGCCCACGCCCCGGGGGGCGGACGAACACCGGGGAGCTGTTTTTT; CDR3aa: CASSPRPGGRTNTGELFF
v_gene: TRBV7-9; j_gene: TRBJ2-6; d_gene: -; abundance: -; CDR3nt: TGTGCCAGCAGCCTAGGCGGCATTACCCGCTCTGGGGCCAACGTCCTGACTTTC; CDR3aa: CASSLGGITRSGANVLTF
v_gene: TRBV28; j_gene: TRBJ2-7; d_gene: -; abundance: -; CDR3nt: TGTGCCAGCAGTTCAACAGTTAGCTACGAGCAGTACTTC; CDR3aa: CASSSTVSYEQYF
v_gene: TRBV9; j_gene: TRBJ2-3; d_gene: -; abundance: -; CDR3nt: TGTGCCAGCAGCGGGGACGGAGATACGCAGTATTTT; CDR3aa: CASSGDGDTQYF
v_gene: TRBV19; j_gene: TRBJ1-5; d_gene: -; abundance: -; CDR3nt: TGTGCCAGTGGTAGACAGGAGAATCAGCCCCAGCATTTT; CDR3aa: CASGRQENQPQHF
v_gene: TRBV7-3; j_gene: TRBJ2-7; d_gene: -; abundance: -; CDR3nt: TGTGCCAGCAGCTCAAGCAGGGTCACCTACGAGCAGTACTTC; CDR3aa: CASSSSRVTYEQYF